One sample yielded the 7 T cell receptor beta chains listed below, sequenced in a study of blood T cell repertoires in COVID-19. TCRdb keeps only in-frame clones here, not all; method: immunoSEQ multiplex PCR. The sample holds 200,000 to 300,000 clones, approximately 80% seen once. Sequencing was performed on peripheral blood. These receptors all stem from a woman aged 70-85 years with acute or convalescent COVID-19.

This sequence joins TRBV19 and TRBJ1-5; maybe TRBD1 (5 bases). The CDR3 is 13 residues long. Deletions cut 6 bases from V and 8 bases from J, with 14 bases between. Germline CDR1 LNHDA, CDR2 SQIVND (reference sequence). The CDR3 DNA sequence: TGTGCCAGTAGGGGACGGGAGGTAAAGCCCCAGCATTTT. Translating gives CASRGREVKPQHF.

The rearrangement uses TRBV5-1 and TRBJ2-7, with D unresolved. V was cut by 2 bases and J by 0 bases, with 3 bases left in between. Germline assignment: CDR1 SGHRS and CDR2 YFSETQ. The CDR3 sequence is 12 residues long. This CDR3 is CASSFSSYEQYF. CDR3 nucleotides: TGCGCCAGCAGCTTTAGCTCCTACGAGCAGTACTTC. Full variable domain (outside the CDR3, taken from reference TRBV5-1 and TRBJ2-7): KAGVTQTPRYLIKTRGQQVTLSCSPISGHRSVSWYQQTPGQGLQFLFEYFSETQRNKGNFPGRFSGRQFSNSRSEMNVSTLELGDSALYLCASSFSSYEQYFGPGTRLTVT.

V is TRBV13 and J is TRBJ2-5; 11 bases align to TRBD2. Germline loops: CDR1 PRHDT, CDR2 FYEKMQ (reference sequence). This CDR3 is built from 16 residues. V lost 4 bases, J lost 5 bases, and 9 bases stayed unmatched. The CDR3 sequence is CASSSGPSGGPETQYF. The CDR3 DNA is TGTGCCAGCAGCTCTGGGCCTAGCGGGGGGCCGGAGACCCAGTACTTC.

The chain recombines TRBV11-2 with TRBJ1-1, with D possibly being TRBD1 (5 bases). This CDR3 has 15 amino acids. Germline CDR1 and CDR2: SGHAT and FQNNGV. The ends were cut back, 7 bases at V and 2 bases at J, with 17 bases in the middle. This CDR3 reads CASTSLYGGNTEAFF. CDR3 nucleotides: TGTGCCAGCACCTCACTATACGGGGGAAACACTGAAGCTTTCTTT.

V is TRBV14 and J is TRBJ1-2, with TRBD1 identical over 7 bases. The CDR3 consists of 15 residues. CDR1 and CDR2 (germline): SGHDN, FVKESK. V lost 2 bases and J lost 5; bases outside the gene matches: 8. The CDR3 reads CASSQYEGAYYGYTF. The CDR3 bases are TGTGCCAGCAGCCAATATGAGGGGGCGTATTATGGCTACACCTTC.

The chain uses TRBV6-5 and TRBJ2-3; 9 bases agree with TRBD2. CDR3 length: 15 residues. Per germline, CDR1 MNHEY and CDR2 SVGAGI. After removal of 8 bases from V and 5 bases from J, the junction contained 11 bases not matched to a gene. CDR3 DNA sequence: TGTGCCAGCTCACGCGGGGGGGCGGTTGGAGATACGCAGTATTTT. It encodes CASSRGGAVGDTQYF.

This sequence joins TRBV15 and TRBJ1-5, with D uncertain. This CDR3 spans 12 amino acids. Trimming stripped 1 base from V and 7 bases from J, with 5 bases between. The germline V gene has CDR1 LNHNV and CDR2 YYDKDF (reference sequence). Written as DNA, the CDR3 is TGTGCCACCAGCAGAGGAGAACAGCCCCAGCATTTT. Protein: CATSRGEQPQHF. Full variable domain (missing parts from reference TRBV15 and TRBJ1-5): DAMVIQNPRYQVTQFGKPVTLSCSQTLNHNVMYWYQQKSSQAPKLLFHYYDKDFNNEADTPDNFQSRRPNTSFCFLDIRSPGLGDTAMYLCATSRGEQPQHFGDGTRLSIL.